This T cell receptor (beta chain) derives from a study of T cells after yellow fever vaccination. By 5'RACE template switching, TCR cDNA was produced, with a universal primer site and UMIs added in the process. A single record per CDR3 protein comes from TCRdb applying MiXCR to the 5' RACE reads. The table lists hundreds of thousands of distinct CDR3 sequences, approximately 13% of them singletons. V lost 6 bases and J lost 0; bases outside the gene matches: 7. CDR1 and CDR2 from the germline V gene are SGDLS and YYNGEE. The CDR3 spans 17 residues. The sequence was collected from a man aged 25 to 40 who received the YFV17D yellow fever vaccine. The starting material was PBMCs, obtained on the day of the yellow fever booster vaccination. V usage is TRBV9 and J usage is TRBJ2-6; 9 bases are shared with TRBD1. The CDR3 DNA reads TGTGCCAGCACCCTCGGACAGGGGCCCTCTGGGGCCAACGTCCTGACTTTC. This gives the protein CASTLGQGPSGANVLTF.